This TCR beta chain was found in a study of blood T cell repertoires in COVID-19. As for the study in general: T cells, B-cell-depleted T cells, or PBMCs provided the cDNA or gDNA that served as material.

Clones were read by immunoSEQ multiplex PCR, and TCRdb kept only the in-frame ones, dropping some. The table records under 75,000 clones, 70% to 85% of them present only once. The sample was peripheral blood. This sequence was found in a woman in her 70s with acute or convalescent COVID-19.

In nucleotides, the CDR3 is TGTGCCAGTTGGAGTAGCGGGTCCAACGAGCAGTACTTC. It yields the protein CASWSSGSNEQYF. The chain employs TRBV6-5 and TRBJ2-7; TRBD2 aligns across 7 bases. Germline V gene lookup returns CDR1 MNHEY and CDR2 SVGAGI. J was trimmed by 5 bases and V by 9 bases; bases with no gene match: 10. The CDR3 has 13 residues.